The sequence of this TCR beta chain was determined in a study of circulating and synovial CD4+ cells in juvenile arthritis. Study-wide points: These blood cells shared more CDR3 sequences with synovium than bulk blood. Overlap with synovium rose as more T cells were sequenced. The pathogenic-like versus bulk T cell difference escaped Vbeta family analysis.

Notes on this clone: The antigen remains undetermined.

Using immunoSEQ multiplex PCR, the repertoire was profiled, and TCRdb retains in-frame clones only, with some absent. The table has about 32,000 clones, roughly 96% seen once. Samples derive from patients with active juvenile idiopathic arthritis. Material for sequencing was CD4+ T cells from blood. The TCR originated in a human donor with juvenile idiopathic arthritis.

CDR3 sequence: CASSLVITEAFF. The CDR3 nucleotides read TGTGCCAGCAGCTTAGTTATAACTGAAGCTTTCTTT. The chain recombines TRBV7-9 with TRBJ1-1, with unresolved D. V lost 1 base to trimming and J lost 5 bases, with 5 bases between them. Germline V gives CDR1 SEHNR, CDR2 FQNEAQ (reference sequence). CDR3 length: 12 residues.